Listed below are T cell receptor beta chains from one sample, sequenced in a study of T cells in Graves' hyperthyroidism and ophthalmopathy. TCRdb used MiXCR to reprocess the multiplex PCR reads, holding one entry per CDR3 protein. The table includes 690,000 or so distinct CDR3 sequences, 18% detected once. The sample taken for sequencing was blood. These receptors originate from a woman aged 45-60 years with Graves' hyperthyroidism that later progressed to Graves' ophthalmopathy. Each CDR3 is given with its conserved first and last residue. The size field is filled for only some rows; it gives once, few, many or a size class.

size	J	V	CDR3
few	TRBJ1-2	TRBV14	CASSQARGVGYTF
many	TRBJ1-1	TRBV5-1	CASSLGAYTMNTEAFF
many	TRBJ2-3	TRBV30	CAFELGDTQYF
few	TRBJ1-3	TRBV6-1	CASSEVYSGNTIYF
many	TRBJ2-7	TRBV3-1	CASSQPPYEQYF
few	TRBJ1-2	TRBV5-6	CASSSDPGRGNGYTF
-	TRBJ1-1	TRBV9	CASSVGDSFMNTEAFF
many	TRBJ2-4	TRBV7-2	CASSFDSSGVGIQYF
-	TRBJ2-2	TRBV9	CASSVGGRAGELFF
-	TRBJ2-1	TRBV7-2	CASSLASPSRDEQFF
-	TRBJ2-1	TRBV6-1	CASSPRLYNEQFF
-	TRBJ1-5	TRBV20-1	CSARVQGALNQPQHF
-	TRBJ1-3	TRBV12-3/TRBV12-4	CASTGGTSSGNIIYF
many	TRBJ2-1	TRBV5-1	CASSFSPGDNEQFF
few	TRBJ2-1	TRBV10-3	CAISESLQSYNEQFF
many	TRBJ2-7	TRBV11-2	CASSQQGLAGHEQYF
many	TRBJ1-1	TRBV2	CASSKGATNPVMGEAFF
-	TRBJ1-5	TRBV20-1	CSATDNSNQPQHF
many	TRBJ2-3	TRBV30	CAWSLGLAADTQYF
few	TRBJ1-2	TRBV20-1	CSASLPSAGNYGYTF
-	TRBJ1-4	TRBV9	CASSVVAKKLFF
-	TRBJ2-7	TRBV20-1	CSARGWTGAGEQYF
-	TRBJ2-5	TRBV4-2	CASSQLNGGGQETQYF
many	TRBJ2-3	TRBV7-9	CASSLPASVRLWGDTQYF
few	TRBJ2-1	TRBV5-1	CASSLGRYEQFF
many	TRBJ1-5	TRBV2	CASRVRGAGNQPQHF
many	TRBJ1-3	TRBV18	CASSPVLGDTIYF
few	TRBJ1-5	TRBV12-5	CASGFHGINQPQHF
many	TRBJ1-1	TRBV11-2	CASSLVRDAEAFF